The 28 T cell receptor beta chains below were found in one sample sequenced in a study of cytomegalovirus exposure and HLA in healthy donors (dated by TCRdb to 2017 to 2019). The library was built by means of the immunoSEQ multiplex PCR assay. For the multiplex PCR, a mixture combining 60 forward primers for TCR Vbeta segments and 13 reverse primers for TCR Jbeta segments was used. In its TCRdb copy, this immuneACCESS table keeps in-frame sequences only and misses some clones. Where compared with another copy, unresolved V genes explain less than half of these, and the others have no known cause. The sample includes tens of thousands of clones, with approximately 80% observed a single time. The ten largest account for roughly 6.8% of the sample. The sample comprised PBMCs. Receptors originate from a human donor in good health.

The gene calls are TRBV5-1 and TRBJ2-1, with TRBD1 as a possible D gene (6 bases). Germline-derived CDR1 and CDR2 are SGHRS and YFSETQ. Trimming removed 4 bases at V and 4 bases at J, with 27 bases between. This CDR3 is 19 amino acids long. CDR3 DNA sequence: TGCGCCAGCAGCCCCCGAGGGGTAAAACAGGGCATTATGTACAATGAGCAGTTCTTC. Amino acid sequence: CASSPRGVKQGIMYNEQFF.

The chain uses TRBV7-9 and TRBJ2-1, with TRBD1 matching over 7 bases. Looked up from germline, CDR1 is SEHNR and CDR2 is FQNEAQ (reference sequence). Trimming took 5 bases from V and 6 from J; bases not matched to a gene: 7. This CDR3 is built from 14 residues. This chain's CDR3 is CASSPPTGINEQFF. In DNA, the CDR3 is TGTGCCAGCAGCCCGCCGACAGGGATCAATGAGCAGTTCTTC.

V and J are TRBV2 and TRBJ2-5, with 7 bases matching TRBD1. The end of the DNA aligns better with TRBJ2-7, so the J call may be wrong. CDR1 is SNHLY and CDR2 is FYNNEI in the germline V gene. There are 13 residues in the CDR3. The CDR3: CATRDRASYEQYF. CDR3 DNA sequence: TGTGCCACTAGAGACAGGGCCTCCTACGAGCAGTACTTC.

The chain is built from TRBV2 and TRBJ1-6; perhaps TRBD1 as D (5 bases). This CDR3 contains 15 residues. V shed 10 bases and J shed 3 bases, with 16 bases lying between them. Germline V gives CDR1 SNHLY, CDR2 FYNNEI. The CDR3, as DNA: TGTGCCACAAAAAGGGCGGACAACTATAATTCACCCCTCCACTTT. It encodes CATKRADNYNSPLHF.

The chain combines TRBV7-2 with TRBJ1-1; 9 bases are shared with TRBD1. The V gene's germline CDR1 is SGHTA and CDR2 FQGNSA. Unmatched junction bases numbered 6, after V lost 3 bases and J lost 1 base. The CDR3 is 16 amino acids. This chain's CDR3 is CASSLGQGLQNTEAFF. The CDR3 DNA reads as TGTGCCAGCAGCTTGGGACAGGGACTTCAGAACACTGAAGCTTTCTTT.

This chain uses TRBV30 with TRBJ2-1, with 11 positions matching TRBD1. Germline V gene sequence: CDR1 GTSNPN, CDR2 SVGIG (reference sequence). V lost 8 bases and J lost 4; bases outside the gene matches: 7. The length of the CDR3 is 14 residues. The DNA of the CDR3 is TGTGCCGGGAATGGACAGGGGGCTTACAATGAGCAGTTCTTC. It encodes CAGNGQGAYNEQFF.

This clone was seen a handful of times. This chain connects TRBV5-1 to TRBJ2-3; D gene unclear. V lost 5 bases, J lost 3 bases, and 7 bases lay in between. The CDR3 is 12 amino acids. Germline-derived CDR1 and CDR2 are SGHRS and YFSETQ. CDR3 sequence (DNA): TGCGCCAGCAGACCCGGTACAGATACGCAGTATTTT. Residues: CASRPGTDTQYF.

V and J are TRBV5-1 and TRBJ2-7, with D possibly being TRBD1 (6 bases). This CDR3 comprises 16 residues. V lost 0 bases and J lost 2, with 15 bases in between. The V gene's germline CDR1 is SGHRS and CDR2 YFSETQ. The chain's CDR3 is CASSLAGQGLPYEQYF. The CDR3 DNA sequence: TGCGCCAGCAGCTTGGCCGGTCAGGGGTTACCCTACGAGCAGTACTTC.

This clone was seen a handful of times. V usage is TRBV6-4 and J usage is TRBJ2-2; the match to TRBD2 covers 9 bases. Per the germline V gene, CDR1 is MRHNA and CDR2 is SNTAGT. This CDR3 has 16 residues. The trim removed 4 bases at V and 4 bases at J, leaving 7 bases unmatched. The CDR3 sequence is CASSGEAGGATGELFF. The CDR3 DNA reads TGTGCCAGCAGTGGCGAAGCGGGGGGCGCCACCGGGGAGCTGTTTTTT.

CDR3 protein: CASSPREDTGELFF. For the CDR3, the DNA is TGTGCCAGCTCACCAAGGGAGGACACCGGGGAGCTGTTTTTT. V is TRBV18 and J is TRBJ2-2; a weak D match, TRBD2 (6 bases). The CDR3 runs to 14 residues. The ends were cut back, 2 bases at V and 3 bases at J, with 7 bases in the middle. Germline V CDR1 and CDR2: KGHSH, LQKENI.

The CDR3: CASSTGQSPGYTF. CDR3 DNA sequence: TGTGCCAGCAGCACCGGACAATCTCCTGGCTACACCTTC. V usage is TRBV9 and J usage is TRBJ1-2, with a tentative D call TRBD1 (5 bases). Trimming left V 4 bases short and J 7 bases short, with 14 bases between. CDR1 and CDR2 from the germline V gene are SGDLS and YYNGEE. CDR3 length: 13 residues.

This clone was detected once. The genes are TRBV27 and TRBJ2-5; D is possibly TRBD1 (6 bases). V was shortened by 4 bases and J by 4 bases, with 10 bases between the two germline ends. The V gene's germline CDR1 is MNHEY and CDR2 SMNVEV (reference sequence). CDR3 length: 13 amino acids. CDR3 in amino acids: CASSSRGRETQYF. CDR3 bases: TGTGCCAGCAGTTCCAGGGGTAGAGAGACCCAGTACTTC.

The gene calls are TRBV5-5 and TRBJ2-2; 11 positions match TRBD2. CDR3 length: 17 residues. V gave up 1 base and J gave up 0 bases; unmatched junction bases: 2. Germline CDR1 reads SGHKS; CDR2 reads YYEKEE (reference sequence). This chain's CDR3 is CASSLLAGGANTGELFF. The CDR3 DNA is TGTGCCAGCAGCTTGCTAGCGGGGGGCGCGAACACCGGGGAGCTGTTTTTT.

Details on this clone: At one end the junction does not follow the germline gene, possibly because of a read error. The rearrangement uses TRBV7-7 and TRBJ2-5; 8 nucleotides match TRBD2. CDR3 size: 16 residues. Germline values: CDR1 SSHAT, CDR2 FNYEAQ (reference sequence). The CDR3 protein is CASTPPLGGARETQYF. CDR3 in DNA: TGTGCTAGCACCCCACCCCTCGGGGGGGCCCGGGAGACCCAGTACTTC.

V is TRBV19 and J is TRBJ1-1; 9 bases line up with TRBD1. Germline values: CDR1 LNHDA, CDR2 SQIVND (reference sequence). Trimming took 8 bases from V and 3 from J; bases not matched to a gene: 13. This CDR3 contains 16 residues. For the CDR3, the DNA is TGTGCCAGTTACGAACAGGGGGCTGTGAGGCACACTGAAGCTTTCTTT. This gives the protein CASYEQGAVRHTEAFF.

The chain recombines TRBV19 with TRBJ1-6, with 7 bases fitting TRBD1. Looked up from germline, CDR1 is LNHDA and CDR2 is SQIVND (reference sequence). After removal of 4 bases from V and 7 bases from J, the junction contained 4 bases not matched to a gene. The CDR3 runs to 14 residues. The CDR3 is CASSNVQGNSPLHF. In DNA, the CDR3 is TGTGCCAGTAGTAATGTACAGGGGAATTCACCCCTCCACTTT.

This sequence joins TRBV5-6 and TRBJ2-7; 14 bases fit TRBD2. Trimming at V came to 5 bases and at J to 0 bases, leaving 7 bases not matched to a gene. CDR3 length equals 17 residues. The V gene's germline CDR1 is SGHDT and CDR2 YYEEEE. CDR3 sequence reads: CASRAGLAGAVSYEQYF. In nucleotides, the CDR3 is TGTGCCAGCAGAGCGGGACTAGCGGGGGCCGTCTCCTACGAGCAGTACTTC.

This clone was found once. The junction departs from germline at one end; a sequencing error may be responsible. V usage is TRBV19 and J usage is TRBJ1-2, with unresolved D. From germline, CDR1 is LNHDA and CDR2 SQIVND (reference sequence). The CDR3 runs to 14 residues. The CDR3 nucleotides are TGTGCCAGTAGTATAGCCAGCCGTTCGGGTGGCTACCCCTTC. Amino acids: CASSIASRSGGYPF.

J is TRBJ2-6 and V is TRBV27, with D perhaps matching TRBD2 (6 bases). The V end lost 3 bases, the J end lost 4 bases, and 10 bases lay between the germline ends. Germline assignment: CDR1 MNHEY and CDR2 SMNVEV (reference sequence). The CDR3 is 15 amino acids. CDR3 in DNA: TGTGCCAGCAGTTTGGCGGGATCGGGGGCCAACGTCCTGACTTTC. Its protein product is CASSLAGSGANVLTF.

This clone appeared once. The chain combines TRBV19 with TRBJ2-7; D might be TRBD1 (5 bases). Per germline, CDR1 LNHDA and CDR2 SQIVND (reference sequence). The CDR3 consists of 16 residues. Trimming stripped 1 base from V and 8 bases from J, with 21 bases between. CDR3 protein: CASSIAGSAMTVKQYF. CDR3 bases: TGTGCCAGTAGTATAGCCGGCAGTGCCATGACAGTTAAGCAGTACTTC.

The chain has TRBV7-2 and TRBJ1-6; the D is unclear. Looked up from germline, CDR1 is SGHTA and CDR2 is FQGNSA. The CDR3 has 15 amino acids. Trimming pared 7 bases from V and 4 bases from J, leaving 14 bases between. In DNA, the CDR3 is TGTGCCAGCACCGCGCTCCTTATGTATAATTCACCCCTCCACTTT. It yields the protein CASTALLMYNSPLHF. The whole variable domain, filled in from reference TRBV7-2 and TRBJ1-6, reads GAGVSQSPSNKVTEKGKDVELRCDPISGHTALYWYRQSLGQGLEFLIYFQGNSAPDKSGLPSDRFSAERTGGSVSTLTIQRTQQEDSAVYLCASTALLMYNSPLHFGNGTRLTVT.

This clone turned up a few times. The CDR3: CASSGRTSGHEQFF. The CDR3 DNA reads TGTGCCAGCAGCGGACGGACTAGTGGGCATGAGCAGTTCTTC. V gene TRBV21-1 combines with J gene TRBJ2-1; whether TRBD2, the table's D call, matches the DNA was not checked. TRBV21-1 is described as a pseudogene. The CDR3 spans 14 residues.

The CDR3 DNA reads TGCGCCAGCAGCTTGGACACAGTGGGTTCACCCCTCCACTTT. Amino acids: CASSLDTVGSPLHF. The chain has TRBV5-1 and TRBJ1-6; the D is unclear. The germline CDR1 and CDR2 sequences are SGHRS and YFSETQ. Between the trimmed V and J ends, which lost 0 bases and 9 bases, there was a span of 10 bases. This CDR3 has 14 residues.

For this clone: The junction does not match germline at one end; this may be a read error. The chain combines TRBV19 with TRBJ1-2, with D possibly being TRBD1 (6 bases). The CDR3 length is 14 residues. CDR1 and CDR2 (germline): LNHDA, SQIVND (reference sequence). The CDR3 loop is CASSRGQSNYGYPF. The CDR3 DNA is TGTGCCAGTAGTCGTGGACAGAGCAACTATGGCTACCCCTTC.

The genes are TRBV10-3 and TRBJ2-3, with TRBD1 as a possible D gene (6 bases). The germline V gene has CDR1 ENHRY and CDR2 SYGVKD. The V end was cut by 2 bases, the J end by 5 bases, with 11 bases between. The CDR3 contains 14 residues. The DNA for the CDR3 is TGTGCCATCAGTGAGGGCAGGGGTCAAGATACGCAGTATTTT. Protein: CAISEGRGQDTQYF.

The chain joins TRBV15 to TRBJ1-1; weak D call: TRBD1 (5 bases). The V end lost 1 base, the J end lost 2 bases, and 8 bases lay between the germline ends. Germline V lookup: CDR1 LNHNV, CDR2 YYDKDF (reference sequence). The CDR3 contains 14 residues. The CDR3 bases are TGTGCCACCAGCAGAGGACAGATTAACACTGAAGCTTTCTTT. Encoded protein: CATSRGQINTEAFF.

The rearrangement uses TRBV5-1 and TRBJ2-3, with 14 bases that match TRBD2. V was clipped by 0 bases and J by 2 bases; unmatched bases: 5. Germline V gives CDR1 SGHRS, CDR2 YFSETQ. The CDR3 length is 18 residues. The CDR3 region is CASSLGLAGGLNTDTQYF. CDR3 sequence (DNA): TGCGCCAGCAGCTTGGGACTAGCGGGGGGGCTGAACACAGATACGCAGTATTTT.

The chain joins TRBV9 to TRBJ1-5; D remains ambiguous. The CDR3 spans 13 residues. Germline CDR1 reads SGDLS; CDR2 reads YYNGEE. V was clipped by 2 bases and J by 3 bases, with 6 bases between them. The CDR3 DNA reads TGTGCCAGCAGCGTGGCAGACAATCAGCCCCAGCATTTT. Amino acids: CASSVADNQPQHF.